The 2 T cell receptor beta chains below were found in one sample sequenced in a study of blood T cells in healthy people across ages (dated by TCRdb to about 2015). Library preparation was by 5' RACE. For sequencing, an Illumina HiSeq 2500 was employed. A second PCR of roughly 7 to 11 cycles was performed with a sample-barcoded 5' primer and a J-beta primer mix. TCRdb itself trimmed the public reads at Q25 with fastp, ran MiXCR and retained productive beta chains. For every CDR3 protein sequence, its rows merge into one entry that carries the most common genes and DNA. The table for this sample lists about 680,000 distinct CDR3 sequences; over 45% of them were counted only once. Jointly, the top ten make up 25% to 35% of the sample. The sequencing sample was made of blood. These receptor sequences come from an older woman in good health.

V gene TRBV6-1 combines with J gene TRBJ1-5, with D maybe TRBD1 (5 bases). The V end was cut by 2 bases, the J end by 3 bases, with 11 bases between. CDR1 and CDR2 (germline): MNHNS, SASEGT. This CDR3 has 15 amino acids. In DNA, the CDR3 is TGTGCCAGCAGTGAATACAGGTCGAACAATCAGCCCCAGCATTTT. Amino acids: CASSEYRSNNQPQHF.

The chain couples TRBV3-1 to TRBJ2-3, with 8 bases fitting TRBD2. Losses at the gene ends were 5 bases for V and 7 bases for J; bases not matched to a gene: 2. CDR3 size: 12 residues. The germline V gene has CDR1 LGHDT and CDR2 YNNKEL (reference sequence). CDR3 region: CASSRTSHTQYF. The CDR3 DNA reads TGTGCCAGCAGCAGGACTAGCCATACGCAGTATTTT.